A selection of T cell receptor beta chains follows, all from one sample in a study of cytomegalovirus exposure and HLA in healthy donors. Using immunoSEQ multiplex PCR, the repertoire was profiled, and TCRdb retains in-frame clones only, with some absent. This table has some 140,000 clones, roughly 81% appearing once. Specimen: PBMCs. Receptors were obtained from a woman under 40 in good health and CMV-seronegative. The CDR3 runs from the conserved cysteine through the conserved F or W. The D gene is left open where the match is weak. Not every row has a clone size; where given, it reads once, few, many or a size class.

j_gene	d_gene	abundance	v_gene	CDR3nt	CDR3aa
TRBJ1-5	TRBD1	-	TRBV2	TGTGCCAGCACCGGGACAGGGGCGGGTCAGCCCCAGCATTTT	CASTGTGAGQPQHF
TRBJ1-2	-	-	TRBV6-1	TGTGCCAGCAGTGAACCGTGGACAGTCTCCTATGGCTACACCTTC	CASSEPWTVSYGYTF
TRBJ1-1	TRBD1	-	TRBV11-2	TGTGCCAGCAGCTTAGAGGGACAGTCTATGCCTGAAGCTTTCTTT	CASSLEGQSMPEAFF
TRBJ2-3	TRBD2	-	TRBV5-4	TGTGCCAGCAGCCAAAGCGGGGGGATCACAGATACGCAGTATTTT	CASSQSGGITDTQYF
TRBJ2-1	-	-	TRBV5-1	TGCGCCAGCAGCTTGAGTCCGGGTCCGGGTGAGCAGTTCTTC	CASSLSPGPGEQFF
TRBJ1-6	-	-	TRBV4-1	TGCGCCAGCAGCCACATAGGCAGGACTGGAAATTCACCCCTCCACTTT	CASSHIGRTGNSPLHF
TRBJ2-7	-	-	TRBV18	TGTGCCAGCTCACTACCACGGGACGAGCAGTACTTC	CASSLPRDEQYF
TRBJ1-1	-	-	TRBV5-1	TGCGCCAGCAGTTTTCCAGGCGTAAACACTGAAGCTTTCTTT	CASSFPGVNTEAFF
TRBJ2-3	TRBD2	-	TRBV30	TGTGGCTACAGCGGGGGGACAGATACGCAGTATTTT	CGYSGGTDTQYF
TRBJ2-7	-	-	TRBV6-1	TGTGCCAGCAGCCAACAGGGTTACGAGCAGTACTTC	CASSQQGYEQYF
TRBJ2-7	-	-	TRBV19	TGTGCCAGTATCCCGACAGGAGCCGACTTAGGGGAGCAGTACTTC	CASIPTGADLGEQYF
TRBJ1-4	-	-	TRBV6-9	TGTGCCAGCAGTCGGCAGGGCGTGGATAATGAAAAACTGTTTTTT	CASSRQGVDNEKLFF
TRBJ2-7	TRBD1	once	TRBV11-1	TGTGCCAGCAGCTTAGCTCGGGGACAGGGGTCCTACGAGCAGTACTTC	CASSLARGQGSYEQYF
TRBJ1-2	-	-	TRBV6-5	TGTGCCAGCCGAAAGGGAGTCTATGAGGGCTACACCTTC	CASRKGVYEGYTF
TRBJ1-2	-	-	TRBV28	TGTGCCAGCAGTTACATCAGGGAGGCGAGCTACACCTTC	CASSYIREASYTF
TRBJ2-3	-	-	TRBV19	TGTGCCAGTAGACCCCGGGGGTCAAGCACAGATACGCAGTATTTT	CASRPRGSSTDTQYF
TRBJ2-3	-	-	TRBV9	TGTGCCAGCAGCGTAGACCGGCAGGGCGATACGCAGTATTTT	CASSVDRQGDTQYF
TRBJ2-7	-	-	TRBV6-5	TGTGCCAGCGCGCCCACAGGGTTCGGGTACGAGCAGTACTTC	CASAPTGFGYEQYF
TRBJ1-2	TRBD1	once	TRBV5-1	TGCGCCAGCAGCCTGGGTCCCGGGACAGGGAACTATGGCTACACCTTC	CASSLGPGTGNYGYTF
TRBJ2-5	TRBD1	-	TRBV5-7	TGTGCCAGCAGCTGGGGGACAGGGGAAGAGACCCAGTACTTC	CASSWGTGEETQYF
TRBJ1-2	-	-	TRBV11-2	TGTGCCAGCAGCTTATTGGCGGGGGAAGAGAATGGCTACACCTTC	CASSLLAGEENGYTF
TRBJ1-6	-	-	TRBV11-2	TGTGCCAGCAGCGTCGTCCCGCGAAGTTCACCCCTCCACTTT	CASSVVPRSSPLHF
TRBJ1-1	-	-	TRBV6-6	TGTGCCAGCAGGTCCGGAGGGAACACTGAAGCTTTCTTT	CASRSGGNTEAFF
TRBJ1-1	-	-	TRBV6-6	TGTGCCAGCCGGCCGGGGGACACTGAAGCTTTCTTT	CASRPGDTEAFF
TRBJ1-1	TRBD1	-	TRBV11-2	TGTGCCAGCAGCTTTCGACAGGGTTTCGGCACTGAAGCTTTCTTT	CASSFRQGFGTEAFF
TRBJ2-3	-	-	TRBV7-6	TGTGCCAGCAGCCCAGGGTACACAGATACGCAGTATTTT	CASSPGYTDTQYF
TRBJ2-7	-	once	TRBV18	TGTGCCAGCTCAACCACCCGGACTGGGGACGAGCAGTACTTC	CASSTTRTGDEQYF
TRBJ1-1	TRBD1	-	TRBV5-4	TGTGCCAGCAGCTTGGGTACAGGGGGCAGGAACACTGAAGCTTTCTTT	CASSLGTGGRNTEAFF
TRBJ2-7	-	-	TRBV6-1	TGTGCCAGCGGGGCAGCCAGTGGATACGAGCAGTACTTC	CASGAASGYEQYF
TRBJ2-1	-	-	TRBV27	TGTGCCAGCAGTTTGGGGGGAGAGGACAATGAGCAGTTCTTC	CASSLGGEDNEQFF
TRBJ1-1	TRBD1	few	TRBV7-2	TGTGCCAGCAGCTTCGACAGGGCCATCAGAGCTTTCTTT	CASSFDRAIRAFF
TRBJ2-7	TRBD1	-	TRBV7-9	TGTGCCAGCAGCGTCGGGACAGGTTACCTCCGGTACTTC	CASSVGTGYLRYF
TRBJ2-5	TRBD2	-	TRBV5-1	TGCGCCAGCAGCGGGGGGCTAGCGGGGGGTTACCAAGAGACCCAGTACTTC	CASSGGLAGGYQETQYF
TRBJ1-2	-	-	TRBV28	TGTGCCAGCAGTTTAGGGACACGGACCTATGGCTACACCTTC	CASSLGTRTYGYTF
TRBJ1-1	-	-	TRBV27	TGTGCCAGCAGTTTGATGGGGCCGAACACTGAAGCTTTCTTT	CASSLMGPNTEAFF
TRBJ2-2	-	-	TRBV2	TGTGCCAGCACCCCCGTTAGGGGCAACACCGGGGAGCTGTTTTTT	CASTPVRGNTGELFF
TRBJ1-1	-	-	TRBV28	TGTGCCAGCACTTCGGGAAGTAACACTGAAGCTTTCTTT	CASTSGSNTEAFF
TRBJ2-7	TRBD2	-	TRBV5-1	TGCGCCAGCAGCTTTTGGGGGGGAACTACCTACGAGCAGTACTTC	CASSFWGGTTYEQYF
TRBJ2-2	-	-	TRBV7-2	TGTGCCAGCAGATCTACAGGGTTTGCCGGGGAGCTGTTTTTT	CASRSTGFAGELFF
TRBJ1-6	-	-	TRBV5-6	TGTGCCAGCAGCTCGAAAGGGAGCTCCTATAATTCACCCCTCCACTTT	CASSSKGSSYNSPLHF
TRBJ2-4	TRBD1	few	TRBV5-4	TGTGCCAGCAGCTTGAGGACAGGGGTACTAGCCAAAAACATTCAGTACTTC	CASSLRTGVLAKNIQYF
TRBJ1-1	TRBD1	-	TRBV5-8	TGTGCCAGCAGCTGGGGACAGGAAGCTTTCTTT	CASSWGQEAFF
TRBJ2-3	TRBD1	-	TRBV7-2	TGTGCCAGCAGCTGGGACAGGGGCACAGATACGCAGTATTTT	CASSWDRGTDTQYF
TRBJ2-3	TRBD1	-	TRBV9	TGTGCCAGCAGCGTAGGGACAGGCCTTAGCACAGATACGCAGTATTTT	CASSVGTGLSTDTQYF
TRBJ1-1	-	few	TRBV5-1	TGCGCCAGCAGCTTGGCCCGAGGACGGGGGGTTAAGAACACTGAAGCTTTCTTT	CASSLARGRGVKNTEAFF
TRBJ2-2	-	-	TRBV18	TGTGCCGACAGGATCCTGGAAACCGGGGAGCTGTTTTTT	CADRILETGELFF
TRBJ2-6	TRBD1	-	TRBV19	TGTGCCAGTAGTGACAGGGGGCGCCCCGGGACTGGGGCCAACGTCCTGACTTTC	CASSDRGRPGTGANVLTF
TRBJ2-6	-	-	TRBV30	TGTGCCTGCACGACGGGACACCAATCTGGGGCCAACGTCCTGACTTTC	CACTTGHQSGANVLTF
TRBJ2-3	-	-	TRBV27	TGTGCCAGCAGTCTCCTGGGGGGAACAGATACGCAGTATTTT	CASSLLGGTDTQYF
TRBJ2-2	-	-	TRBV5-1	TGCGCCAGCAGCCCCATGAACACCGGGGAGCTGTTTTTT	CASSPMNTGELFF
TRBJ2-3	TRBD2	-	TRBV2	TGTGCCAGCAGTTTGATAGCGGGGGGAGGGAATACGCAGTATTTT	CASSLIAGGGNTQYF